This is a list of T cell receptor beta chains from one sample in a study of chemoradiotherapy in HPV16-positive cancers. Method: immunoSEQ multiplex PCR; TCRdb's copy keeps in-frame clones and lacks some. The sample holds about 68,000 clones, 88% seen once. The source was blood, collected from a patient who underwent chemoradiotherapy. The source is a human donor with HPV-associated anogenital cancer. Both conserved end residues are part of each CDR3. A D gene is named only where the DNA matches it firmly. Size tells how often a clone was seen (once, few, many) or the class of an expanded clone, and some rows leave it out.

D	V	J	size	CDR3	DNA
TRBD2	TRBV10-3	TRBJ2-3	-	CAISRRTSGSTDTQYF	TGTGCCATCAGTCGACGGACTAGCGGGAGCACAGATACGCAGTATTTT
TRBD2	TRBV5-4	TRBJ2-3	-	CASSLVGRSNTDTQYF	TGTGCCAGCAGCTTGGTCGGGAGGTCAAACACAGATACGCAGTATTTT
-	TRBV6-6	TRBJ1-2	medium-sized	CASSFYAGALIGGYTF	TGTGCCAGCAGTTTCTATGCAGGGGCCCTCATCGGTGGCTACACCTTC
-	TRBV5-1	TRBJ2-3	-	CASSWSRSRVVDTQYF	TGCGCCAGCAGCTGGTCAAGGTCTAGGGTGGTGGATACGCAGTATTTT
-	TRBV18	TRBJ2-7	-	CASSPPGRGTGEQYF	TGTGCCAGCTCACCACCGGGAAGGGGGACCGGCGAGCAGTACTTC
-	TRBV5-4	TRBJ2-7	-	CASSLGIPRGEQYF	TGTGCCAGCAGCTTGGGGATACCGAGGGGCGAGCAGTACTTC
TRBD2	TRBV14	TRBJ2-1	once	CASSQVLAGRYNEQFF	TGTGCCAGCAGCCAGGTCCTAGCGGGGCGATACAATGAGCAGTTCTTC
-	TRBV7-7	TRBJ1-3	-	CASSLAHEPGNTIYF	TGTGCTAGCAGCTTAGCGCACGAGCCGGGAAACACCATATATTTT
-	TRBV27	TRBJ2-1	-	CASSRGSGYNEQFF	TGTGCCAGCAGTAGGGGTTCAGGCTACAATGAGCAGTTCTTC
-	TRBV6-1	TRBJ2-7	few	CASSLIEQYF	TGTGCCAGCAGTCTAATCGAGCAGTACTTC
-	TRBV6-5	TRBJ1-2	-	CASSQSDVGVSGYTF	TGTGCCAGCAGTCAGTCCGATGTGGGGGTTAGTGGCTACACCTTC
-	TRBV19	TRBJ1-2	-	CASSMGRWGMGNYGYTF	TGTGCCAGTAGTATGGGCCGTTGGGGTATGGGCAACTATGGCTACACCTTC
-	TRBV15	TRBJ1-4	-	CATSSMEGRTNEKLFF	TGTGCCACCAGCAGTATGGAGGGTCGGACTAATGAAAAACTGTTTTTT
-	TRBV13	TRBJ2-7	-	CASSRSQGASSYEQYF	TGTGCCAGCAGCCGTTCCCAAGGGGCCTCATCCTACGAGCAGTACTTC
-	TRBV7-2	TRBJ2-1	-	CASSLARYSRGYNEQFF	TGTGCCAGCAGCTTAGCAAGATATAGCAGGGGCTACAATGAGCAGTTCTTC
TRBD2	TRBV19	TRBJ2-3	-	CASSIVVGRGSTDTQYF	TGTGCCAGTAGTATAGTAGTCGGGCGGGGGAGCACAGATACGCAGTATTTT
TRBD1	TRBV25-1	TRBJ2-5	once	CASSEVGAGGETQYF	TGTGCCAGCAGTGAAGTGGGGGCAGGGGGAGAGACCCAGTACTTC
-	TRBV6-1	TRBJ1-3	-	CASGFKDSGNTIYF	TGTGCCAGCGGGTTTAAGGACTCTGGAAACACCATATATTTT
-	TRBV28	TRBJ2-7	-	CASSLVTGEQYF	TGTGCCAGCAGTTTAGTAACAGGGGAGCAGTACTTC
-	TRBV9	TRBJ1-1	-	CASSVGTPKTEAFF	TGTGCCAGCAGCGTAGGAACCCCGAAAACTGAAGCTTTCTTT
TRBD1	TRBV7-9	TRBJ1-4	once	CASSSSIGTGDEKLFF	TGTGCCAGCAGCTCATCAATCGGGACAGGGGATGAAAAACTGTTTTTT
-	TRBV28	TRBJ2-5	once	CASSLKARGEETQYF	TGTGCCAGCAGTTTAAAGGCCAGGGGGGAAGAGACCCAGTACTTC
TRBD1	TRBV5-4	TRBJ2-5	once	CASSSGGSETQYF	TGTGCCAGCAGCTCAGGGGGTTCGGAGACCCAGTACTTC
-	TRBV5-1	TRBJ1-2	once	CASSPLDSTYGYTF	TGCGCCAGCAGCCCCCTGGACAGTACTTATGGCTACACCTTC
-	TRBV19	TRBJ2-3	-	CASSQPAGSADTQYF	TGTGCCAGTAGTCAACCTGCGGGGTCGGCAGATACGCAGTATTTT
-	TRBV10-3	TRBJ1-1	-	CAISESDTEAFF	TGTGCCATCAGTGAGTCTGACACTGAAGCTTTCTTT
-	TRBV13	TRBJ2-7	-	CASSHPSGPYEQYF	TGTGCCAGCAGCCATCCCTCGGGTCCTTATGAGCAGTACTTC
-	TRBV29-1	TRBJ1-1	-	CSVGTGGNTEAFF	TGCAGCGTTGGAACTGGCGGGAACACTGAAGCTTTCTTT
-	TRBV5-1	TRBJ1-6	-	CASSLDGSSYNSPLHF	TGCGCCAGCAGCTTGGACGGGAGCTCCTATAATTCACCCCTCCACTTT
-	TRBV11-2	TRBJ2-7	-	CASSFLSYEQYF	TGTGCCAGCAGCTTCCTCAGTTACGAGCAGTACTTC
-	TRBV5-8	TRBJ1-2	-	CASSSEGGSYGYTF	TGTGCCAGCAGCTCGGAAGGGGGGAGCTATGGCTACACCTTC
-	TRBV5-1	TRBJ2-7	once	CASTPGEPYEQYF	TGCGCCAGCACCCCAGGGGAACCCTACGAGCAGTACTTC
-	TRBV11-2	TRBJ2-5	-	CASSRLERVGETQYF	TGTGCCAGCAGCCGCCTGGAGAGGGTCGGGGAGACCCAGTACTTC
TRBD1	TRBV5-6	TRBJ1-6	-	CASSLGQGRYNSPLHF	TGTGCCAGCAGCTTGGGACAGGGAAGATATAATTCACCCCTCCACTTT
TRBD2	TRBV5-1	TRBJ2-3	-	CASSLVAGGDTQYF	TGCGCCAGCAGCTTGGTAGCGGGGGGAGATACGCAGTATTTT
-	TRBV11-1	TRBJ2-7	-	CASSLAGTFYEQYF	TGTGCCAGCAGCTTAGCGGGGACTTTCTACGAGCAGTACTTC
-	TRBV11-2	TRBJ2-3	-	CASSLVGWGASTDTQYF	TGTGCCAGCAGCTTAGTTGGATGGGGGGCTAGCACAGATACGCAGTATTTT
-	TRBV2	TRBJ2-3	-	CASSEAPEKAEVGTDTQYF	TGTGCCAGCAGTGAAGCGCCGGAAAAAGCGGAAGTGGGGACAGATACGCAGTATTTT
-	TRBV4-2	TRBJ1-4	-	CASSRETGGRNEKLFF	TGTGCCAGCAGCCGAGAAACGGGGGGGAGAAATGAAAAACTGTTTTTT
-	TRBV10-1	TRBJ1-5	-	CASRIGLGLPQPQHF	TGCGCCAGCAGAATAGGCCTTGGCCTTCCTCAGCCCCAGCATTTT
TRBD1	TRBV9	TRBJ2-7	-	CASSVAGTGGYEQYF	TGTGCCAGCAGCGTAGCCGGGACAGGGGGCTACGAGCAGTACTTC
-	TRBV29-1	TRBJ1-1	-	CSVEEGIAFF	TGCAGCGTTGAAGAGGGAATAGCTTTCTTT
TRBD1	TRBV29-1	TRBJ2-1	-	CSGDRAYNEQFF	TGCAGCGGTGACAGGGCTTACAATGAGCAGTTCTTC
-	TRBV19	TRBJ2-6	-	CASSRQPSLSGANVLTF	TGTGCCAGTAGTAGACAGCCCTCTCTCTCTGGGGCCAACGTCCTGACTTTC
-	TRBV5-1	TRBJ1-1	-	CASTLRGGTEAFF	TGCGCCAGCACTCTGAGGGGAGGCACTGAAGCTTTCTTT
-	TRBV4-1	TRBJ1-2	-	CASSQDTERANYGYTF	TGCGCCAGCAGCCAAGATACGGAGAGAGCTAACTATGGCTACACCTTC
TRBD2	TRBV28	TRBJ2-7	-	CASGSGGVFEQYF	TGTGCCTCAGGGTCCGGGGGGGTATTCGAGCAGTACTTC
TRBD1	TRBV11-2	TRBJ1-2	-	CASSPSGQGSRGYTF	TGTGCCAGCAGCCCCTCGGGACAGGGATCGAGGGGCTACACCTTC
TRBD2	TRBV10-2	TRBJ2-3	-	CASRVAGGNTDTQYF	TGCGCCAGCAGAGTAGCGGGGGGGAACACAGATACGCAGTATTTT